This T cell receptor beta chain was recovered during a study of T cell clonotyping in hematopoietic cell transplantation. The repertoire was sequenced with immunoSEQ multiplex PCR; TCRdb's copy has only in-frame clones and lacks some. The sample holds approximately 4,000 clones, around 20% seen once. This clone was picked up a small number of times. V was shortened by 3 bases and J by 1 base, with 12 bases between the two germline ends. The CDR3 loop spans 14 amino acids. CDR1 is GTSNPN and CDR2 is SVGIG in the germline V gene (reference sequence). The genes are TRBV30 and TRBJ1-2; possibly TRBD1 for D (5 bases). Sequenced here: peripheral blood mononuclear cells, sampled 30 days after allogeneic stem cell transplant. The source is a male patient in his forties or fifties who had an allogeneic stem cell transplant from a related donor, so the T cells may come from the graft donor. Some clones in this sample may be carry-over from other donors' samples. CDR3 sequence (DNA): TGTGCCTGGAGGATTTCGGGGGTTAACTATGGCTACACCTTC. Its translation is CAWRISGVNYGYTF.